Presented here are 30 T cell receptor beta chains from one specimen sequenced in a study of metastatic and nonmetastatic thyroid tumors. TCRdb redid the clone calls on the PCR reads using MiXCR. The table shows about 43,000 clones, with about 3.2% occurring only once. Prior to thyroid surgery, none of the patients had received any treatment. Sequenced: blood. The receptors were sampled from a female donor with papillary thyroid cancer or a benign thyroid nodule (not recorded which). Some clones in this sample may be carry-over from other donors' samples.

This clone was seen ten or more times. The chain combines TRBV2 with TRBJ1-3; D is undetermined. This CDR3 contains 15 residues. CDR1 and CDR2 from the germline V gene are SNHLY and FYNNEI. V was shortened by 2 bases and J by 0 bases, with 8 bases between the two germline ends. CDR3 nucleotide sequence: TGTGCCAGCAGTGAATTGGATAACTCTGGAAACACCATATATTTT. It encodes CASSELDNSGNTIYF.

In the case of this clone: At one boundary the junction diverges from the germline segment, which might be a read error. This rearrangement joins TRBV5-1 to TRBJ2-7; either TRBD1 or TRBD2 may fit D (6 bases each). Germline CDR1 SGHRS, CDR2 YFSETQ. The CDR3 has 14 residues. The CDR3 bases are TGCGCCAGCATCTTGGCCGGGGGCCTCGGGGAGCAGTACTTC. Translated, it gives CASILAGGLGEQYF. Supplemented by reference TRBV5-1 and TRBJ2-7, the full variable domain reads KAGVTQTPRYLIKTRGQQVTLSCSPISGHRSVSWYQQTPGQGLQFLFEYFSETQRNKGNFPGRFSGRQFSNSRSEMNVSTLELGDSALYLCASILAGGLGEQYFGPGTRLTVT.

This clone has more than one count but fewer than ten. The chain is built from TRBV27 and TRBJ2-7; tentatively, D is TRBD1 or TRBD2 (5 bases each). This CDR3 comprises 14 residues. CDR1 and CDR2 from the germline V gene are MNHEY and SMNVEV (reference sequence). Trimming pared 10 bases from V and 1 base from J, leaving 17 bases between. The CDR3, as DNA: TGTGCCACCTCACGGGTGGGACGTTCCTACGAGCAGTACTTC. It yields the protein CATSRVGRSYEQYF.

This clone appeared a few times. The chain has TRBV5-1 and TRBJ2-2; the match to TRBD1 covers 7 bases. This CDR3 is 15 amino acids long. Losses at the gene ends were 7 bases for V and 1 base for J; bases not matched to a gene: 7. In germline, CDR1 is SGHRS, CDR2 YFSETQ. The CDR3 DNA reads TGCGCCAGCGAGGGGACAGAGAGGAACACCGGGGAGCTGTTTTTT. This sequence encodes CASEGTERNTGELFF.

This clone has more than one count but fewer than ten. The J gene is TRBJ2-1, the V gene TRBV12-3 or TRBV12-4; 10 nucleotides line up with TRBD2. This CDR3 is 15 amino acids long. The ends lost 2 bases at V and 5 bases at J; junction bases unmatched: 3. The CDR3 sequence is CASSLWTSGNNEQFF. The CDR3, as DNA: TGTGCCAGCAGTTTATGGACTAGCGGTAACAATGAGCAGTTCTTC.

This clone was recorded many times. This chain connects TRBV2 to TRBJ1-1, with 10 nucleotides matching TRBD1. The germline CDR1 and CDR2 sequences are SNHLY and FYNNEI. This CDR3 has 14 amino acids. V lost 5 bases and J lost 5; bases outside the gene matches: 5. The CDR3 is CASSSDRGRTEAFF. CDR3 nucleotides: TGTGCCAGCAGTTCGGACAGGGGGAGGACTGAAGCTTTCTTT.

Ten or more counts support this clone. This sequence joins TRBV6-1 and TRBJ2-7; 12 nucleotides agree with TRBD2. The CDR3 runs 15 residues. The junction had 6 bases not matched to a gene; V was cut back by 7 bases and J by 2 bases. Germline assignment: CDR1 MNHNS and CDR2 SASEGT. Here the CDR3 reads CASTKLAGGPYEQYF. The CDR3 bases are TGTGCCAGCACAAAACTAGCGGGAGGTCCCTACGAGCAGTACTTC.

The table lists this clone with many counts. The rearrangement joins TRBV6-1 to TRBJ2-7, with D unclear. The CDR3 has 15 residues. Germline V gene lookup returns CDR1 MNHNS and CDR2 SASEGT. Between the trimmed V and J ends, which lost 6 bases and 0 bases, there was a span of 15 bases. The CDR3 bases are TGTGCCAGCAGGCCTCACTTCCTGAGCTCCTACGAGCAGTACTTC. This translates into CASRPHFLSSYEQYF.

V is TRBV27 and J is TRBJ1-1; 7 nucleotides match TRBD1. The CDR3 contains 16 residues. After removal of 6 bases from V and 2 bases from J, the junction contained 12 bases not matched to a gene. Germline V gives CDR1 MNHEY, CDR2 SMNVEV (reference sequence). CDR3 sequence (DNA): TGTGCCAGCAGCAAACAGGGGTGGGCTCGCAACACTGAAGCTTTCTTT. Residues: CASSKQGWARNTEAFF.

This clone has just a few counts. The chain links TRBV20-1 to TRBJ2-7, with 8 bases aligning to TRBD2. With 0 bases clipped from V and 5 bases from J, the junction kept 9 bases outside the gene matches. The CDR3 contains 15 residues. The germline gives CDR1 DFQATT, CDR2 SNEGSKA (reference sequence). The chain's CDR3 is CSARDVGLGIHEQYF. The CDR3 DNA sequence: TGCAGTGCTAGAGATGTGGGACTAGGAATCCACGAGCAGTACTTC.

This clone has ten or more counts. The chain has TRBV6-1 and TRBJ2-4; tentative D call: TRBD2 (6 bases). The germline V gene has CDR1 MNHNS and CDR2 SASEGT. The CDR3 is 14 amino acids. V lost 7 bases, J lost 0 bases, and 10 bases lay in between. This CDR3 is CASTRGLAKNIQYF. CDR3 DNA: TGTGCCAGCACCCGGGGACTAGCCAAAAACATTCAGTACTTC.

This clone has a count of ten or more. The rearrangement joins TRBV5-1 to TRBJ2-7; no firm D call. Per the germline V gene, CDR1 is SGHRS and CDR2 is YFSETQ. This CDR3 has 13 amino acids. V lost 4 bases and J 0 bases, leaving 8 bases between the germline ends. The CDR3 DNA is TGCGCCAGCAGCCCGGTTACCTCCTACGAGCAGTACTTC. It is translated as CASSPVTSYEQYF.

V gene TRBV24-1 combines with J gene TRBJ1-5; D unresolved. Germline assignment: CDR1 KGHDR and CDR2 SFDVKD. Trimming took 2 bases from V and 4 from J, leaving 5 bases between them. The CDR3 covers 13 residues. The CDR3 nucleotides read TGTGCCACCAGTGATTACAGTAATCAGCCCCAGCATTTT. It encodes CATSDYSNQPQHF.

This clone was found a few times. The rearrangement links TRBV6-2 or TRBV6-3 to TRBJ2-5; D unresolved. Per the germline V gene, CDR1 is MNHEY and CDR2 is SVGEGT. With 7 bases removed from V and 5 bases from J, the gap between germline ends came to 14 bases. CDR3 size: 13 residues. The CDR3 DNA reads as TGTGCCAGCACACAAACGGAGAGGGAGACCCAGTACTTC. Protein: CASTQTERETQYF.

This clone was seen ten or more times. The chain recombines TRBV12-3 or TRBV12-4 with TRBJ2-1, with 8 bases identical to TRBD2. CDR3 size: 15 residues. With 3 bases clipped from V and 6 bases from J, the junction kept 7 bases outside the gene matches. The CDR3 reads CASSFLGRGANEQFF. CDR3 sequence (DNA): TGTGCCAGCAGTTTCCTCGGGAGGGGGGCCAATGAGCAGTTCTTC.

In its sample, this clone was seen many times. The chain couples TRBV7-8 to TRBJ2-3; perhaps TRBD1 as D (6 bases). The germline V gene has CDR1 SGHVS and CDR2 FQNEAQ. V lost 5 bases, J lost 4 bases, and 22 bases lay in between. There are 17 residues in the CDR3. CDR3 protein: CASSPRTRQVGADTQYF. For the CDR3, the DNA is TGTGCCAGCAGCCCCCGCACCCGACAGGTTGGGGCAGATACGCAGTATTTT.

This clone showed up many times. The chain employs TRBV6-1 and TRBJ2-7, with 9 bases matching TRBD2. CDR1 and CDR2 (germline): MNHNS, SASEGT. V lost 7 bases, J lost 2 bases, and 9 bases stayed unmatched. The CDR3 is made up of 15 amino acids. As DNA, the CDR3 is TGTGCCAGCAAAGGGGGCCCTAGCGGGACCTACGAGCAGTACTTC. Encoded protein: CASKGGPSGTYEQYF.

This clone was recorded at least ten times. As DNA, the CDR3 is TGCAGTGCTCTAGCGGAGAGATGGGAGACCCAGTACTTC. It is translated as CSALAERWETQYF. This sequence joins TRBV20-1 and TRBJ2-5; the match to TRBD2 covers 7 bases. V gave up 5 bases and J gave up 5 bases; unmatched junction bases: 8. Germline CDR1 DFQATT, CDR2 SNEGSKA (reference sequence). The CDR3 is 13 amino acids.

This clone was recorded many times. This chain links TRBV12-3 or TRBV12-4 with TRBJ2-3; D could derive from TRBD1 or TRBD2 (6 bases each). Deletions cut 6 bases from V and 2 bases from J, with 9 bases between. This CDR3 is built from 13 residues. The CDR3 DNA reads TGTGCCAGCAGCGGGGGCTACACAGATACGCAGTATTTT. It codes for CASSGGYTDTQYF.

This chain connects TRBV10-2 to TRBJ2-7; TRBD2 might be the D (6 bases). This CDR3 region has 13 residues. Germline values: CDR1 WSHSY, CDR2 SAAADI. Deletions cut 2 bases from V and 2 bases from J, with 7 bases between. CDR3 amino acids: CASSEREPYEQYF. As DNA, the CDR3 is TGCGCCAGCAGTGAGCGGGAGCCCTACGAGCAGTACTTC.

The table lists this clone with many counts. The chain combines TRBV18 with TRBJ1-3; weak D call: TRBD1 (5 bases). Germline CDR1 reads KGHSH; CDR2 reads LQKENI. V was pared by 4 bases and J by 6 bases, with 10 bases between. The CDR3 sequence is 13 residues long. CDR3 protein: CASSRDGVNTIYF. In DNA form, the CDR3 reads TGTGCCAGCTCACGGGACGGCGTAAACACCATATATTTT.

CDR3: CASSQDRGGAVWEQYF. CDR3 in DNA: TGTGCCAGCAGCCAAGATAGGGGGGGCGCTGTTTGGGAGCAGTACTTC. The rearrangement joins TRBV3-1 to TRBJ2-7; D is possibly TRBD2 (7 bases). This CDR3 has 16 amino acids. The ends were cut back, 0 bases at V and 7 bases at J, with 19 bases in the middle. Germline lookup yields CDR1 LGHDT and CDR2 YNNKEL (reference sequence).

This clone was counted at least ten times. This chain uses TRBV5-4 with TRBJ2-7; D remains unclear. V shed 0 bases and J shed 5 bases, with 21 bases lying between them. The CDR3 extends over 17 amino acids. Looked up from germline, CDR1 is SGHNT and CDR2 is YYREEE (reference sequence). The CDR3 bases are TGTGCCAGCAGCTTGGCCCGTGGGCGAGGTAACTTGGACGAGCAGTACTTC. It yields the protein CASSLARGRGNLDEQYF.

The rearrangement links TRBV11-2 to TRBJ2-3; D unclear. CDR3 size: 11 residues. V was cut by 1 base and J by 8 bases, with 4 bases left in between. Per germline, CDR1 SGHAT and CDR2 FQNNGV. CDR3 sequence (DNA): TGTGCCAGCAGCTTAGCGGTTACGCAGTATTTT. This codes for CASSLAVTQYF. The variable domain in full, with the rest retrieved from reference TRBV11-2 and TRBJ2-3, is EAGVAQSPRYKIIEKRQSVAFWCNPISGHATLYWYQQILGQGPKLLIQFQNNGVVDDSQLPKDRFSAERLKGVDSTLKIQPAKLEDSAVYLCASSLAVTQYFGPGTRLTVL.

The chain uses TRBV3-1 and TRBJ2-3; D unclear. Deletions cut 2 bases from V and 1 base from J, with 4 bases between. The length of the CDR3 is 13 residues. Looked up from germline, CDR1 is LGHDT and CDR2 is YNNKEL (reference sequence). CDR3: CASSQRGTDTQYF. CDR3 coding DNA: TGTGCCAGCAGCCAACGGGGCACAGATACGCAGTATTTT.

The sample holds many counts of this clone. The CDR3 loop is CATSDSGRGTEAFF. CDR3 nucleotide sequence: TGTGCCACCAGTGATTCCGGGAGGGGGACTGAAGCTTTCTTT. The chain links TRBV24-1 to TRBJ1-1; TRBD1 is a possible D gene (6 bases). The CDR3 length is 14 residues. With 2 bases removed from V and 5 bases from J, the gap between germline ends came to 11 bases. CDR1 and CDR2 (germline): KGHDR, SFDVKD.

This clone came up many times. V is TRBV27 and J is TRBJ2-7, with 9 positions matching TRBD1. This CDR3 spans 13 amino acids. J gave up 9 bases and V 9 bases, and 12 bases lay outside the gene matches. Looked up from germline, CDR1 is MNHEY and CDR2 is SMNVEV (reference sequence). This CDR3 is CASRTGAVGAQYF. CDR3 nucleotides: TGTGCCAGTAGGACAGGGGCGGTTGGTGCGCAGTACTTC.

This clone was observed a handful of times. The rearrangement links TRBV10-3 to TRBJ2-2, with D perhaps matching TRBD2 (6 bases). V lost 5 bases and J 5 bases, leaving 9 bases between the germline ends. This CDR3 is 13 amino acids long. CDR1 and CDR2 from the germline V gene are ENHRY and SYGVKD. The CDR3 DNA reads TGTGCCATCAGTCCACGGGGGACCGGGGAGCTGTTTTTT. Amino acid sequence: CAISPRGTGELFF.

This clone has at least ten counts. A much bigger clone sits one base away, suggesting this may be a read error. The V and J genes are TRBV27 and TRBJ2-1; D may be TRBD2 (7 bases). The germline CDR1 and CDR2 sequences are MNHEY and SMNVEV (reference sequence). The CDR3 has 16 residues. The CDR3 bases are TGTGCCAGCAGCCCATTTAGGGGGAGGGCCTTGAATGAGCAGTCCTTC. This translates into CASSPFRGRALNEQSF.

This clone was counted ten times or more. The CDR3 bases are TGTGCCAGCTCACCCCGTGTTGCGGGTCGTACGGACACCATATATTTT. This encodes CASSPRVAGRTDTIYF. The J gene is TRBJ1-3, the V gene TRBV18; D is undetermined. Trimming cost V 3 bases and J 8 bases, with 20 bases left between them. Germline V CDR1 and CDR2: KGHSH, LQKENI. This CDR3 contains 16 residues.